This entry features one T cell receptor (beta chain) sequence. Its target is not known. This entry belongs to a study of T cell responses to AZD1222 COVID-19 vaccine. On the study more broadly: Second doses were pooled across both intervals (about 4 or about 12 weeks).

Study-wide results and limits: Unmutated variant regions are reportedly the target of nearly half of TCRs that are spike-specific.

The table came from immunoSEQ multiplex PCR; TCRdb's copy has only in-frame clones and leaves some out. In the table there are roughly 180,000 clones, roughly 90% of which are singletons. Per the germline V gene, CDR1 is SGHRS and CDR2 is YFSETQ. Germline trimming cut 8 bases from V and 3 bases from J; bases unmatched to any gene: 10. The CDR3 has 14 residues. The sequence was obtained from an adult in good health. This chain joins TRBV5-1 and TRBJ1-2; 7 nucleotides agree with TRBD1. The specimen was peripheral blood, collected on day 0 of AZD1222 vaccination. The CDR3 nucleotides read TGCGCCAGTCGATCCGGGACAGTAGACTATGGCTACACCTTC. As protein: CASRSGTVDYGYTF.